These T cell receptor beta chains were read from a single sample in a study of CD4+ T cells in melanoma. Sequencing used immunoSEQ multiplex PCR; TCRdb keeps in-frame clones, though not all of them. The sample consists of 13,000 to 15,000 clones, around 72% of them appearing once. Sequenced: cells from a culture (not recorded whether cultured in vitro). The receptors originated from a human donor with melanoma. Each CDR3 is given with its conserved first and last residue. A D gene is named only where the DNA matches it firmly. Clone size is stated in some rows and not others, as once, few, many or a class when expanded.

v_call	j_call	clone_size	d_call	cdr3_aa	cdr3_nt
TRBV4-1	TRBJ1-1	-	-	CASSGVGFIKNTEAFF	TGCGCCAGCAGTGGGGTGGGCTTCATAAAGAACACTGAAGCTTTCTTT
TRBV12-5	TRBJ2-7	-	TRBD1	CASGLVLTGETYEQYF	TGTGCTAGTGGTTTGGTACTAACAGGGGAGACCTACGAGCAGTACTTC
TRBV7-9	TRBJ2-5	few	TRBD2	CASSSTGLGTQYF	TGTGCCAGCAGCTCGACGGGACTAGGGACCCAGTACTTC
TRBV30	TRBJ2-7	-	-	CAWGRLGARYEQYF	TGTGCCTGGGGTCGGCTGGGGGCCCGGTACGAGCAGTACTTC
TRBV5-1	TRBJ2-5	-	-	CASSLQPTRQAGETQYF	TGCGCCAGCAGCTTGCAACCAACAAGACAGGCGGGAGAGACCCAGTACTTC
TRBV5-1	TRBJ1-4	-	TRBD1	CASSWDGTGGNEKLFF	TGCGCCAGCAGCTGGGACGGGACAGGGGGGAATGAAAAACTGTTTTTT
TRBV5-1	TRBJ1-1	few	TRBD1	CASSVGQPNTEAFF	TGCGCCAGCAGCGTGGGACAGCCGAACACTGAAGCTTTCTTT
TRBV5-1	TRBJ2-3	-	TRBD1	CASSLGDSWGTDTQYF	TGCGCCAGCAGCTTGGGGGACAGTTGGGGCACAGATACGCAGTATTTT
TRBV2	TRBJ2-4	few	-	CASSPDRSSAKNIQYF	TGTGCCAGCAGTCCTGACAGGTCCTCGGCCAAAAACATTCAGTACTTC
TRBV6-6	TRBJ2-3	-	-	CATRSEGGTDTQYF	TGTGCCACCCGTTCGGAGGGGGGCACAGATACGCAGTATTTT
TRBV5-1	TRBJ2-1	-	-	CASSVDIAYNEQFF	TGCGCCAGCTCAGTGGACATAGCCTACAATGAGCAGTTCTTC
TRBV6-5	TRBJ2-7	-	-	CAISANGMGEQYF	TGTGCCATCAGTGCGAACGGAATGGGCGAGCAGTACTTC
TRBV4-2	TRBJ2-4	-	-	CASSVRGDLAKNIQYF	TGTGCCAGCAGCGTCCGGGGCGACCTAGCCAAAAACATTCAGTACTTC
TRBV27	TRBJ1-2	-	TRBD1	CASSLSGTGVNYGYTF	TGTGCCAGCAGTTTATCGGGGACAGGGGTTAACTATGGCTACACCTTC
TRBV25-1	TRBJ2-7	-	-	CASSESQEPRHEQYF	TGTGCCAGCAGTGAATCCCAGGAACCCCGCCACGAGCAGTACTTC
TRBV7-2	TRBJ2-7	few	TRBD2	CASSFVPGGSYEQYF	TGTGCCAGCAGCTTCGTCCCGGGGGGCTCCTACGAGCAGTACTTC
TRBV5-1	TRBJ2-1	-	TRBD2	CASSRTSGGTNNEQFF	TGCGCCAGCAGTCGGACTAGCGGGGGGACCAACAATGAGCAGTTCTTC
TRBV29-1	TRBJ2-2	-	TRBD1	CSVARTGDTGELFF	TGCAGCGTTGCTCGGACAGGGGACACCGGGGAGCTGTTTTTT